The next 16 T cell receptor beta chains were all read from a single sample in a study of monozygotic twins with inflammatory bowel disease. From the 5' RACE reads, TCRdb lists one entry per CDR3 protein and no DNA. The specimen's table records some 150,000 distinct CDR3 sequences. Sequenced input: blood. The source is a human donor with ulcerative colitis or Crohn's disease, or a healthy co-twin of an affected twin (not recorded which).

This sequence joins TRBV6-1 and TRBJ2-1; TCRdb proposes TRBD1, but this gene call is untestable without DNA. CDR1 and CDR2 (germline): MNHNS, SASEGT. The CDR3 covers 14 residues. CDR3 loop: CASSRGDRVHEQFF.

The rearrangement uses TRBV7-6 and TRBJ1-3. CDR3 length: 16 residues. Germline V gene sequence: CDR1 SGHVS, CDR2 FNYEAQ. The CDR3: CASSFNPDSRWNTIYF.

The chain couples TRBV20-1 to TRBJ1-5; TCRdb proposes TRBD1, but this gene call is untestable without DNA. The germline V gene encodes CDR1 DFQATT and CDR2 SNEGSKA (reference sequence). The CDR3 has 14 amino acids. The CDR3 loop reads CSAEKWDSLGPQHF.

V and J are TRBV20-1 and TRBJ1-5. The CDR3 runs 13 residues. Germline-derived CDR1 and CDR2 are DFQATT and SNEGSKA (reference sequence). This CDR3 reads CSARLTDNQPQHF.

This chain joins TRBV10-2 and TRBJ1-5. This CDR3 is 13 amino acids long. CDR1 is WSHSY and CDR2 is SAAADI in the germline V gene. CDR3 in amino acids: CASRDGSNQPQHF.

The CDR3 is CASSQDGGGSEAFF. The chain is built from TRBV4-3 and TRBJ1-1; the D call of TRBD1 rests on TCRdb alone, since no DNA is present to check it. There are 14 residues in the CDR3. CDR1 is LGHNA, CDR2 YSLEER, per germline.

The V and J genes are TRBV14 and TRBJ2-5. The CDR3 loop spans 14 amino acids. Germline V CDR1 and CDR2: SGHDN, FVKESK. The CDR3 region is CASSQDPLQETQYF.

The CDR3 sequence: CASSLLGSGNTIYF. The genes are TRBV12-3 or TRBV12-4 and TRBJ1-3. This CDR3 has 14 residues.

The V call is TRBV5-5, the J call TRBJ1-4; the D call of TRBD1 rests on TCRdb alone, since no DNA is present to check it. CDR3 length equals 18 residues. Germline V gives CDR1 SGHKS, CDR2 YYEKEE (reference sequence). CDR3: CASSLQGRVRITNEKLFF. Drawing the rest from reference TRBV5-5 and TRBJ1-4, the complete variable domain is DAGVTQSPTHLIKTRGQQVTLRCSPISGHKSVSWYQQVLGQGPQFIFQYYEKEERGRGNFPDRFSARQFPNYSSELNVNALLLGDSALYLCASSLQGRVRITNEKLFFGSGTQLSVL.

The CDR3: CASSPPRKGGESNEQFF. The V call is TRBV7-6, the J call TRBJ2-1; TCRdb indicates TRBD1, and absent DNA this call remains unverified. This CDR3 has 17 residues. Germline V gene data show CDR1 as SGHVS and CDR2 as FNYEAQ.

V gene TRBV18 combines with J gene TRBJ1-5; the D call from TCRdb, TRBD1, cannot be confirmed without DNA. From germline, CDR1 is KGHSH and CDR2 LQKENI. The CDR3 sequence is 12 residues long. The CDR3 here is CASGGSNQPQHF.

This rearrangement joins TRBV20-1 to TRBJ1-6. This CDR3 is 13 amino acids long. The germline gives CDR1 DFQATT, CDR2 SNEGSKA (reference sequence). CDR3 region: CSASWENGSPLHF.

This sequence joins TRBV18 and TRBJ1-5; TCRdb gives TRBD1 as the D gene, but with no DNA this cannot be confirmed. CDR1 and CDR2 (germline): KGHSH, LQKENI. This CDR3 has 15 residues. Here the CDR3 reads CASSPNRQDNQPQHF.

V gene TRBV5-6 combines with J gene TRBJ2-5; TCRdb selects TRBD1, and the lack of DNA leaves this call unchecked. CDR1 is SGHDT and CDR2 is YYEEEE in the germline V gene. CDR3 size: 17 residues. CDR3 sequence reads: CASSSTTTGDGQETQYF.

This chain uses TRBV25-1 with TRBJ1-1; as DNA is missing, the TRBD1 call by TCRdb cannot be tested. The CDR3 has 13 amino acids. CDR1 and CDR2 (germline): MGHDK, SYGVNS. CDR3 residues: CVSRRGRTTEAFF.

The chain combines TRBV5-4 with TRBJ2-5; the TRBD1 assignment by TCRdb is unverifiable without DNA. The CDR3 is 16 amino acids. The germline CDR1 and CDR2 sequences are SGHNT and YYREEE (reference sequence). The CDR3 here is CASSSQGQTRKETQYF.